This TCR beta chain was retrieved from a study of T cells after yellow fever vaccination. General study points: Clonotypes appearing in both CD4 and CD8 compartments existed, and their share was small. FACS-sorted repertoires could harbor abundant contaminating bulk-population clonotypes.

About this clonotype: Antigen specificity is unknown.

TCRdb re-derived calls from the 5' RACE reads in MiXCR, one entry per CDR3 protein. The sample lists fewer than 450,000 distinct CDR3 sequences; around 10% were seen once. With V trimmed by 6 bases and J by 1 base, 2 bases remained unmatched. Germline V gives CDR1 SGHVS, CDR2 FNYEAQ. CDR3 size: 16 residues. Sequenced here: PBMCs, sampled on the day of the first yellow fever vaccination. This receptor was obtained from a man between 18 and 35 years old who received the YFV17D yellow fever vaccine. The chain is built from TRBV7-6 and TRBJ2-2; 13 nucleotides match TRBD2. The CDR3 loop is CASSRLAGGNTGELFF. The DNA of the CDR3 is TGTGCCAGCAGTCGACTAGCGGGGGGGAACACCGGGGAGCTGTTTTTT.